The rows below give T cell receptor beta chains drawn from one sample of a study of CD8 T cells in ankylosing spondylitis. TCRdb fed the 5' RACE reads into MiXCR, producing one record per CDR3 protein. The sample records about 440,000 distinct CDR3 sequences, 15% to 20% being singletons. Sequences were obtained from blood, either unsorted or a sorted T cell fraction (not recorded which). The receptor source for this set is a male donor with ankylosing spondylitis. CDR3s include the opening cysteine and the closing phenylalanine or tryptophan. The D gene is left open where the match is weak. Size values are once, few and many counts, or a class for expanded clones, and some rows have none.

clone size	V gene	J gene	D gene	CDR3 length	CDR3 DNA	CDR3 protein
-	TRBV28	TRBJ2-5	TRBD1	16	TGTGCCAGCAGTTCAGGGGGTCTCCCCCCATTGGGGGCCCAGTACTTC	CASSSGGLPPLGAQYF
-	TRBV19	TRBJ2-1	-	17	TGTGCCAGTAGGCAACAGGGAGGTCTCGCCTCCTACAATGAGCAGTTCTTC	CASRQQGGLASYNEQFF
few	TRBV6-1	TRBJ1-3	-	16	TGTGCCAGCAGTGAAGCGCTTGGCATCGGGGGCAACACCATATATTTT	CASSEALGIGGNTIYF
few	TRBV4-1	TRBJ2-7	TRBD2	16	TGCGCCAGCAGCCAAGGGCTGGGACTAGCGGTCTACGAGCAGTACTTC	CASSQGLGLAVYEQYF
-	TRBV7-2	TRBJ2-7	-	14	TGTGCCAGCACCCCTCCCGGGGCAGCCTACGAGCAGTACTTC	CASTPPGAAYEQYF
few	TRBV20-1	TRBJ2-4	TRBD2	14	TGCAGTGCTAGAGTTGCGGGGGGCGTGGACATTCAGTACTTC	CSARVAGGVDIQYF
-	TRBV5-1	TRBJ2-7	-	16	TGCGCCAGCAGCTTGAATCCCGGGGATGGGGGTTCCGAGCAGTACTTC	CASSLNPGDGGSEQYF
many	TRBV5-1	TRBJ2-5	-	12	TGCGCCAGCAGCACGGAACAAGAGACCCAGTACTTC	CASSTEQETQYF
-	TRBV7-2	TRBJ2-5	-	15	TGTGCCAGCAGCCAGCCGCCGATCGGGCTGGAGACCCAGTACTTC	CASSQPPIGLETQYF
-	TRBV10-1	TRBJ1-1	-	11	TGCGCCAGCCCCGGGGTTCCTGAAGCTTTCTTT	CASPGVPEAFF
-	TRBV5-1	TRBJ1-2	TRBD1	17	TGCGCCAGCAGCCGTGGGACAGGGGGTGGATCTGGCTATGGCTACACCTTC	CASSRGTGGGSGYGYTF
-	TRBV24-1	TRBJ1-5	-	15	TGTGCCACCAGCGATCCCAGGTATAGCAATCAGCCCCAGCATTTT	CATSDPRYSNQPQHF
many	TRBV28	TRBJ2-1	TRBD2	16	TGTGCCAGCAGTTTCTCGGGGGGACTAGTAGACAATGAGCAGTTCTTC	CASSFSGGLVDNEQFF
few	TRBV7-9	TRBJ2-1	TRBD2	16	TGTGCCAGCAGCTTGTCGACTAGCGGGAACTACAATGAGCAGTTCTTC	CASSLSTSGNYNEQFF
-	TRBV5-4	TRBJ1-2	-	13	TGTGCCAGCAGCCCGGGGGGAGAGTATGGCTACACCTTC	CASSPGGEYGYTF
-	TRBV7-9	TRBJ2-1	TRBD2	14	TGTGCCAGCAGCTATAGCGGGAGTAGGAATGAGCAGTTCTTC	CASSYSGSRNEQFF
many	TRBV12-3/TRBV12-4	TRBJ2-3	TRBD2	15	TGTGCCAGTACACGAGTGGCGGGAGCGACAGATACGCAGTATTTT	CASTRVAGATDTQYF
few	TRBV20-1	TRBJ2-7	-	12	TGCAGTGCTAGAGCACTTACCTACGAGCAGTACTTC	CSARALTYEQYF
few	TRBV5-1	TRBJ1-1	-	12	TGCGCCAGCAGCTTGGGGATGGGTCGTGCTTTCTTT	CASSLGMGRAFF
-	TRBV30	TRBJ1-2	-	12	TGTGCCTGGAGGGAGGGGACCTATGGCTACACCTTC	CAWREGTYGYTF
few	TRBV5-6	TRBJ1-2	-	15	TGTGCCAGCAGCTTGGATCCGGACAAGAACTATGGCTACACCTTC	CASSLDPDKNYGYTF
-	TRBV2	TRBJ2-2	-	14	TGTGCCAGCAGTCAAACAGGAGTCACCGGGGAGCTGTTTTTT	CASSQTGVTGELFF
-	TRBV24-1	TRBJ2-5	-	14	TGTGCCACCAGTGATTTGGGACAGCAAGAGACCCAGTACTTC	CATSDLGQQETQYF
-	TRBV5-1	TRBJ2-3	TRBD2	16	TGCGCCAGCAGCTTGGAAGCGGGGGGCGGGACAGATACGCAGTATTTT	CASSLEAGGGTDTQYF
-	TRBV20-1	TRBJ2-4	-	15	TGCAGTGCCAGAGAGGGGACGCTAGCCAAAAACATTCAGTACTTC	CSAREGTLAKNIQYF
once	TRBV12-3/TRBV12-4	TRBJ1-1	-	17	TGTGCCAGCAGTCCACGTGTGGCAGTAGGTGTGAACACTGAAGCTTTCTTT	CASSPRVAVGVNTEAFF
-	TRBV20-1	TRBJ1-5	-	15	TGCAGTGCTAGTCCAGCCGGCTATAGCAATCAGCCCCAGCATTTT	CSASPAGYSNQPQHF
-	TRBV27	TRBJ1-2	-	16	TGTGCCAGCAGTTTATCGGCGGGGACTACTAACTATGGCTACACCTTC	CASSLSAGTTNYGYTF
many	TRBV7-8	TRBJ1-1	-	15	TGTGCCAGCAGCTTAGCGACACAGCGAGAAACTGAAGCTTTCTTT	CASSLATQRETEAFF
few	TRBV27	TRBJ2-5	TRBD2	13	TGTGCCAGCAGTTGGGTAGCGGGGGAAATCCAGTACTTC	CASSWVAGEIQYF
-	TRBV2	TRBJ1-4	-	14	TGTGCCAGCAGTGAAGCACTTGGCGGTGAAAAACTGTTTTTT	CASSEALGGEKLFF
few	TRBV5-6	TRBJ1-4	TRBD1	15	TGTGCCAGCAGCCTACGACAGGGAAGGGGTGAAAAACTGTTTTTT	CASSLRQGRGEKLFF
once	TRBV28	TRBJ1-4	-	14	TGTGCCAGCAGGTGGAGCAGGGGTGTTGAAAAACTGTTTTTT	CASRWSRGVEKLFF
-	TRBV5-1	TRBJ2-7	TRBD1	15	TGCGCCAGCAGCTTGGACCCGCTAGGGGGCCGCGAGCAGTACTTC	CASSLDPLGGREQYF
-	TRBV6-1	TRBJ1-1	-	15	TGTGCCAGCAGTGCTCGGGCCCACTCGGGCACTGAAGCTTTCTTT	CASSARAHSGTEAFF
few	TRBV4-2	TRBJ2-7	-	15	TGTGCCAGCAGCCAAGAGACAGGAGGGGCCTACGAGCAGTACTTC	CASSQETGGAYEQYF
once	TRBV12-3/TRBV12-4	TRBJ1-2	-	15	TGTGCCAGCAGCGCAAGGGCGGTAACTAACTATGGCTACACCTTC	CASSARAVTNYGYTF
-	TRBV6-2/TRBV6-3	TRBJ2-5	-	16	TGTGCCAGCAGTTACCCTACTGGGGTAGCCCAAGAGACCCAGTACTTC	CASSYPTGVAQETQYF
-	TRBV15	TRBJ2-7	-	15	TGTGCCACCAGCAGAGACGGTAGAGGTACCTACGAGCAGTACTTC	CATSRDGRGTYEQYF
-	TRBV12-3/TRBV12-4	TRBJ2-3	TRBD1	15	TGTGCCAGCAGTTTGGGACAGGGCCTCACAGATACGCAGTATTTT	CASSLGQGLTDTQYF
-	TRBV7-8	TRBJ1-1	-	15	TGTGCCAGCAGCTTCCCATTGCGGATGAACACTGAAGCTTTCTTT	CASSFPLRMNTEAFF
few	TRBV20-1	TRBJ2-3	-	13	TGCAGTGCCCGAACTGGTAGCACAGATACGCAGTATTTT	CSARTGSTDTQYF
-	TRBV9	TRBJ2-7	-	15	TGTGCCAGCAGCGGACAAGTCGGGACACCCGTCGAGCAGTACTTC	CASSGQVGTPVEQYF
-	TRBV20-1	TRBJ2-5	-	17	TGCAGTGCTAGAGGCCCCGCCGGGGGACAGACGAAAGAGACCCAGTACTTC	CSARGPAGGQTKETQYF
few	TRBV5-1	TRBJ2-2	-	17	TGCGCCAGCAGCTTGTTGGTGGGGCGAACGAACACCGGGGAGCTGTTTTTT	CASSLLVGRTNTGELFF
few	TRBV12-3/TRBV12-4	TRBJ2-1	-	16	TGTGCCAGCAGTTTCGGCGGCCTTAGGCCCTACAATGAGCAGTTCTTC	CASSFGGLRPYNEQFF
-	TRBV7-9	TRBJ1-1	-	17	TGTGCCAGCAGATTCCCCCCTTTTTTGGGGCTGGGCGCTGAAGCTTTCTTT	CASRFPPFLGLGAEAFF
few	TRBV27	TRBJ2-7	TRBD2	16	TGTGCCAGCAGTTCTACCACGAAACTAGCGGGCTACGAGCAGTACTTC	CASSSTTKLAGYEQYF
few	TRBV11-1	TRBJ2-5	TRBD2	18	TGTGCCAGCAGCCTCGGACTAGCGGGAGGAAATCAACAAGAGACCCAGTACTTC	CASSLGLAGGNQQETQYF
few	TRBV27	TRBJ2-7	TRBD1	16	TGTGCCAGCAGCACCAGCCGGACAGGTTTCTCCTACGAGCAGTACTTC	CASSTSRTGFSYEQYF
-	TRBV29-1	TRBJ2-5	-	13	TGCAGCGTTGAGATGGCTAGCGAGGAGACCCAGTACTTC	CSVEMASEETQYF
many	TRBV20-1	TRBJ2-1	-	14	TGCAGTGCCCCCCTCTGGAGGGATTTAAGTGAGCAGTTCTTC	CSAPLWRDLSEQFF
-	TRBV12-3/TRBV12-4	TRBJ2-5	-	12	TGTGCCAGCACCCCCGGCGGGGAGACCCAGTACTTC	CASTPGGETQYF
many	TRBV5-1	TRBJ2-1	-	15	TGCGCCAGCAGCCACCCTAGGGGTGCAAACAATGAGCAGTTCTTC	CASSHPRGANNEQFF
few	TRBV11-2	TRBJ2-1	-	11	TGTGCCAGCAGCCCTGGGAGAGAGCAGTTCTTC	CASSPGREQFF
-	TRBV21-1	TRBJ2-7	-	16	TGTGCCAGCAGCAAATTCCCGGGACAGGGGACCGGGGAGCAGTACTTC	CASSKFPGQGTGEQYF